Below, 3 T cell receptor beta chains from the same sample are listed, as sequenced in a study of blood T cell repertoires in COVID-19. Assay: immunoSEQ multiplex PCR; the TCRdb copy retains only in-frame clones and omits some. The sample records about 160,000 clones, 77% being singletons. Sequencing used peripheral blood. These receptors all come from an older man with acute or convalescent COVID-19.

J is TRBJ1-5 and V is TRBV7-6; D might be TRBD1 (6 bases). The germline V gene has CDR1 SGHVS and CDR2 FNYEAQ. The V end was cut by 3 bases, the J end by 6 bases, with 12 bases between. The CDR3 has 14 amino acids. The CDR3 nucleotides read TGTGCCAGCAGCTTCGGGGGGCGAGGTCAGCCCCAGCATTTT. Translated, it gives CASSFGGRGQPQHF. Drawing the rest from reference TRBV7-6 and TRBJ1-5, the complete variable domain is GAGVSQSPRYKVTKRGQDVALRCDPISGHVSLYWYRQALGQGPEFLTYFNYEAQQDKSGLPNDRFSAERPEGSISTLTIQRTEQRDSAMYRCASSFGGRGQPQHFGDGTRLSIL.

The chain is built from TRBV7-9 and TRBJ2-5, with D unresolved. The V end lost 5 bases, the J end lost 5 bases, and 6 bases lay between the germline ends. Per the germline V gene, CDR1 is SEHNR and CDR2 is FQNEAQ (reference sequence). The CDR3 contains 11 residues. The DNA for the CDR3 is TGTGCCAGCAGCCCCGCGGAGACCCAGTACTTC. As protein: CASSPAETQYF.

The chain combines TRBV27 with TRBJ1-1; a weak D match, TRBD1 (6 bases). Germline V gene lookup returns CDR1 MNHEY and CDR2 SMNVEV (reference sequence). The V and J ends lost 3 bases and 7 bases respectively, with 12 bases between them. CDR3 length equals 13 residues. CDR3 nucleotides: TGTGCCAGCAGTTTTATAGGGGGGGGTGAAGCTTTCTTT. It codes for CASSFIGGGEAFF.